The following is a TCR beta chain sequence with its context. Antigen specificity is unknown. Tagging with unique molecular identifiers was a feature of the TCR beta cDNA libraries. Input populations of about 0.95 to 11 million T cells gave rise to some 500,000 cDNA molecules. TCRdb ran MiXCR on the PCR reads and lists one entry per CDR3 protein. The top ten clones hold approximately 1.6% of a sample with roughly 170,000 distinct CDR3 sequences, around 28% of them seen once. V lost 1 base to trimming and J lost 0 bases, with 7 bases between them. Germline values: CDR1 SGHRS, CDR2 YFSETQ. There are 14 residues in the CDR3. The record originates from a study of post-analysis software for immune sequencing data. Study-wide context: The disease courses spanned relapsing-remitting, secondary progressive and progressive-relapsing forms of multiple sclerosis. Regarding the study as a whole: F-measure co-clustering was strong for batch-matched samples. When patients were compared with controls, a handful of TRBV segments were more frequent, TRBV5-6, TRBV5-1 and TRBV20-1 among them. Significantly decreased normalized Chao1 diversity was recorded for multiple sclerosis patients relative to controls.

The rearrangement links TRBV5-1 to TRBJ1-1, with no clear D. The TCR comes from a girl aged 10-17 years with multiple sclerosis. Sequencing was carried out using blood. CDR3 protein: CASSLHTVNTEAFF. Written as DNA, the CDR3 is TGCGCCAGCAGCTTGCATACGGTGAACACTGAAGCTTTCTTT.